The T cell receptor (beta chain) described here comes from a study of cytomegalovirus exposure and HLA in healthy donors. This CDR3 region has 16 residues. With respect to this clone: No antigen is known for it.

Study outcomes and limitations: A later analysis appeared to link common viral pathogens to several of the most significant clusters.

PCR involved 60 Vbeta and 13 Jbeta primers. TCRdb keeps only in-frame clones here, not all; method: immunoSEQ multiplex PCR. The table shows roughly 56,000 clones, with 81% occurring only once. This sequence originates from a boy younger than 18 in good health and CMV-seropositive. Input material: PBMCs. The rearrangement uses TRBV21-1 and TRBJ2-3; the D segment call TRBD1 is taken from the table without a DNA check. TRBV21-1 is assigned pseudogene status. The CDR3 region has the DNA TGTGCCAGCAGCAAAATGACAGGCGCTAGCACAGATACGCAGTATTTT. This sequence encodes CASSKMTGASTDTQYF.